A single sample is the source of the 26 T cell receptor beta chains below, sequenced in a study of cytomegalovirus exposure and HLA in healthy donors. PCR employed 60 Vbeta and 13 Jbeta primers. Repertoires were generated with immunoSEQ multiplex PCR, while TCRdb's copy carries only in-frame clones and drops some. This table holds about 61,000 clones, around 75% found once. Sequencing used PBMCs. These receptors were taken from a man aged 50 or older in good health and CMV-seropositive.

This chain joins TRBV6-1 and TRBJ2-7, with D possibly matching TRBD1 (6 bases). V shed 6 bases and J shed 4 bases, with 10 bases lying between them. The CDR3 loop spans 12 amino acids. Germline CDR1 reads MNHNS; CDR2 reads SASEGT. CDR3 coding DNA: TGTGCCAGCAGCCAGGACAGATACGAGCAGTACTTC. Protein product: CASSQDRYEQYF.

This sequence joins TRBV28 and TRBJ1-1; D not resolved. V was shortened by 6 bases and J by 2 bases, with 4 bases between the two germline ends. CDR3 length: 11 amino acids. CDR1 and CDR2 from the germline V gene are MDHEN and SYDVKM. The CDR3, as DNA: TGTGCCAGCAGACATAACACTGAAGCTTTCTTT. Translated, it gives CASRHNTEAFF.

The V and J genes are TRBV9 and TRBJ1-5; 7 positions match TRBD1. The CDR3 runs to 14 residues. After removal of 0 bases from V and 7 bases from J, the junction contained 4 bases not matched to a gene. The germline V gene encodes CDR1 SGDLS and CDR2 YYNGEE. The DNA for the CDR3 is TGTGCCAGCAGCGTAGGACAGGGCGGGCAGCCCCAGCATTTT. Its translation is CASSVGQGGQPQHF.

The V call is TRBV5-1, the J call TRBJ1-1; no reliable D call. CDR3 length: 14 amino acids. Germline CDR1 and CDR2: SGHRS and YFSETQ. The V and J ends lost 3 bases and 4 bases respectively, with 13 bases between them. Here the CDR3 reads CASSYQEGGTEAFF. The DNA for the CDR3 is TGCGCCAGCAGCTACCAGGAAGGAGGCACTGAAGCTTTCTTT.

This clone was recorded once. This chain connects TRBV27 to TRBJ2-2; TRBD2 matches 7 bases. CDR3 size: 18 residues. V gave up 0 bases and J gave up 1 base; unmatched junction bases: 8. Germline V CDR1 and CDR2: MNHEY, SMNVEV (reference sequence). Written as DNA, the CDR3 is TGTGCCAGCAGTTTATCGTGGGCTAGCGGACTGAACACCGGGGAGCTGTTTTTT. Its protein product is CASSLSWASGLNTGELFF.

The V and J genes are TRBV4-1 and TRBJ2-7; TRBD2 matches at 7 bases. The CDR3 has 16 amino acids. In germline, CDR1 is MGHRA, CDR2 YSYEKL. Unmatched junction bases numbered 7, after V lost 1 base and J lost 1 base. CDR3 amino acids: CASSQAVGLDSYEQYF. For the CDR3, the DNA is TGCGCCAGCAGCCAAGCAGTCGGACTAGATTCCTACGAGCAGTACTTC.

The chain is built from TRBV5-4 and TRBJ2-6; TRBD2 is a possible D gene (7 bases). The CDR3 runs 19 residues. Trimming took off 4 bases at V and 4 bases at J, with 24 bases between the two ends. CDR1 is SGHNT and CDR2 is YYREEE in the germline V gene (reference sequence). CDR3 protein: CASSVGGGGLVSGANVLTF. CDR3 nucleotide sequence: TGTGCCAGCAGCGTGGGGGGCGGGGGCTTAGTGTCGGGGGCCAACGTCCTGACTTTC.

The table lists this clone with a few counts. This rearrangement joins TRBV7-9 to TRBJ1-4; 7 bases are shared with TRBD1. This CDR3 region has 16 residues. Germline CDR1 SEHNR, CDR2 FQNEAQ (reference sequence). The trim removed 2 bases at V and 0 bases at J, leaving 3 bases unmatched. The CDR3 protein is CASSLIGQATNEKLFF. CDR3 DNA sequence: TGTGCCAGCAGCTTAATTGGACAGGCAACTAATGAAAAACTGTTTTTT.

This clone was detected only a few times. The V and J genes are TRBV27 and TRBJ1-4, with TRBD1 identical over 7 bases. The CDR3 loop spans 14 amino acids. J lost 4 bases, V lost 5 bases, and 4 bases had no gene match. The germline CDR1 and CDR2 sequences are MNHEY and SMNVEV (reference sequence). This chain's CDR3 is CASSTQGFNEKLFF. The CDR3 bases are TGTGCCAGCAGTACACAGGGGTTTAATGAAAAACTGTTTTTT.

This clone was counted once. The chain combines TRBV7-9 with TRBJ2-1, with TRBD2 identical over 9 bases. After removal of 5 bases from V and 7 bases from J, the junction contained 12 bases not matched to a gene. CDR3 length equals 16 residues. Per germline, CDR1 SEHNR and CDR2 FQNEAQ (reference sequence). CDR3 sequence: CASSPVASGMRNEQFF. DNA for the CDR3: TGTGCCAGCAGCCCAGTCGCTAGCGGGATGAGGAATGAGCAGTTCTTC.

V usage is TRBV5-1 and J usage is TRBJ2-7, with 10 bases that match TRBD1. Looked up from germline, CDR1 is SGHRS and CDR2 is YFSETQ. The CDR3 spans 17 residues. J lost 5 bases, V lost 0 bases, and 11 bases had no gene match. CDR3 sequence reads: CASSLGPTGTGANEQYF. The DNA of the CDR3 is TGCGCCAGCAGCTTGGGCCCCACCGGGACAGGGGCCAACGAGCAGTACTTC. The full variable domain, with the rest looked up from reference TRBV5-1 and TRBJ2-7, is KAGVTQTPRYLIKTRGQQVTLSCSPISGHRSVSWYQQTPGQGLQFLFEYFSETQRNKGNFPGRFSGRQFSNSRSEMNVSTLELGDSALYLCASSLGPTGTGANEQYFGPGTRLTVT.

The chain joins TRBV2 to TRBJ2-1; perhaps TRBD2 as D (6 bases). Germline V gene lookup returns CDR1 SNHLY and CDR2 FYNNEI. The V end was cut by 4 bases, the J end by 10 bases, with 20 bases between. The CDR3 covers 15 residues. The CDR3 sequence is CASSAGGVGFGEQFF. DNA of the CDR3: TGTGCCAGCAGTGCAGGCGGGGTCGGTTTCGGAGAGCAGTTCTTC.

The CDR3 sequence is CASSQEAPGQIFEAFF. The CDR3 DNA is TGCGCCAGCAGCCAAGAGGCACCGGGACAGATATTTGAAGCTTTCTTT. This chain links TRBV4-3 with TRBJ1-1, with 7 bases matching TRBD1. The germline CDR1 and CDR2 sequences are LGHNA and YSLEER. The CDR3 is made up of 16 amino acids. With V trimmed by 0 bases and J by 7 bases, 11 bases remained unmatched.

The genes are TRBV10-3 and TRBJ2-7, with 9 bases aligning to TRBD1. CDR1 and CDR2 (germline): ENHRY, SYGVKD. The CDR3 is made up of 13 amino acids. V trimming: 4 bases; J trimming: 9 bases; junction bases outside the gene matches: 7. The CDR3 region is CAISGRDREGQYF. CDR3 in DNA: TGTGCCATCAGTGGCCGGGACAGGGAGGGGCAGTACTTC.

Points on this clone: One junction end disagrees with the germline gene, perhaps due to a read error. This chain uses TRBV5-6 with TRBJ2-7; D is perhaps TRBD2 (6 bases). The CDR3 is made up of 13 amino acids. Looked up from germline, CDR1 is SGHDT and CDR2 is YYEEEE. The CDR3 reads CASSWDAGYEQHF. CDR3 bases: TGTGCCAGCAGCTGGGATGCGGGATACGAGCAGCACTTC.

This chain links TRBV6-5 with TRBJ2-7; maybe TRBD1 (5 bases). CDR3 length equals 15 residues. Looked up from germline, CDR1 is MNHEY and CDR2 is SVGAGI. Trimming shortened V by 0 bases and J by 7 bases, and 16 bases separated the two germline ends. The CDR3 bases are TGTGCCAGCAGTTACTCCGTGGGGCATGGTGCGGAGCAGTACTTC. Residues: CASSYSVGHGAEQYF.

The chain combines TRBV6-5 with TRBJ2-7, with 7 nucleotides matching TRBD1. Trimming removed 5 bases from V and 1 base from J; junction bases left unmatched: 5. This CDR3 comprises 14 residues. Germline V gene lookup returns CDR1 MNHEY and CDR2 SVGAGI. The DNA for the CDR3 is TGTGCCAGCAGTACCTCGACAGGGTCCTACGAGCAGTACTTC. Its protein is CASSTSTGSYEQYF.

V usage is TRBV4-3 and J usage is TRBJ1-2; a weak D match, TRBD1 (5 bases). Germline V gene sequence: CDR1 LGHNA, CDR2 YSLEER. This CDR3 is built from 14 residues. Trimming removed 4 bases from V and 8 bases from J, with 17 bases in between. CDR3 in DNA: TGCGCCAGCAGCCCTCAAGATACGGGGGGAGGCTACACCTTC. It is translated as CASSPQDTGGGYTF.

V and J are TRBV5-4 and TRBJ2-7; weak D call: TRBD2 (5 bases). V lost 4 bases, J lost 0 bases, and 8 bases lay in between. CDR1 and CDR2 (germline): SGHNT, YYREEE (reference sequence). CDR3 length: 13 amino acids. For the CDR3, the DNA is TGTGCCAGCAGCGGACGGGACTCCTACGAGCAGTACTTC. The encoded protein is CASSGRDSYEQYF. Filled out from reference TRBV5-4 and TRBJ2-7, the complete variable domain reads ETGVTQSPTHLIKTRGQQVTLRCSSQSGHNTVSWYQQALGQGPQFIFQYYREEENGRGNFPPRFSGLQFPNYSSELNVNALELDDSALYLCASSGRDSYEQYFGPGTRLTVT.

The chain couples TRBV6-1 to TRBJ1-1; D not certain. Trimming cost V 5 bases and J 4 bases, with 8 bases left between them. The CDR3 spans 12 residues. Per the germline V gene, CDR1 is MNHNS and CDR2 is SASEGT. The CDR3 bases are TGTGCCAGCAGTCCGCCGGGCACTGAAGCTTTCTTT. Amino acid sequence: CASSPPGTEAFF.

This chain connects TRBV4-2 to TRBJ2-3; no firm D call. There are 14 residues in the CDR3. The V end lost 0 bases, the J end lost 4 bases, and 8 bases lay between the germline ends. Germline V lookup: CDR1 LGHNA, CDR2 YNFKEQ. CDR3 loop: CASSQDRSADTQYF. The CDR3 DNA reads TGTGCCAGCAGCCAAGATCGGAGCGCAGATACGCAGTATTTT.

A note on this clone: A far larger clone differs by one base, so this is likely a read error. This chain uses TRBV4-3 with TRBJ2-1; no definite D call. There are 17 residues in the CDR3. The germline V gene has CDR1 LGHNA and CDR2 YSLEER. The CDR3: CASCQDMIVLIYNEQFF. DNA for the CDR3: TGCGCCAGCTGCCAAGATATGATCGTACTCATCTACAATGAGCAGTTCTTC.

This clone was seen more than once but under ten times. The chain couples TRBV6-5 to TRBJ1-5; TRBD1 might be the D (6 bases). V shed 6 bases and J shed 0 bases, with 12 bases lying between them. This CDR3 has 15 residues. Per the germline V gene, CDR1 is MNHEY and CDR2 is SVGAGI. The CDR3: CASSLDSYSNQPQHF. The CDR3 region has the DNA TGTGCCAGCAGCTTGGACAGTTATAGCAATCAGCCCCAGCATTTT.

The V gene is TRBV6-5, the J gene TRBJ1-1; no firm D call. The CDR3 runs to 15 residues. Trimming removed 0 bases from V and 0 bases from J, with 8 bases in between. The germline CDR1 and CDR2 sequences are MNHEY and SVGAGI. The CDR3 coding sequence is TGTGCCAGCAGTTACTCGCGAGCGATGAACACTGAAGCTTTCTTT. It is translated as CASSYSRAMNTEAFF.

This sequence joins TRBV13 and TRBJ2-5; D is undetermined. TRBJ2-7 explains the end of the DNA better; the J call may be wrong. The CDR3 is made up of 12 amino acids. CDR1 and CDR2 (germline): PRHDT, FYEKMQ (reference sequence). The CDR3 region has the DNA TGTGCCAGCAGCTTAGGCCTTAACGAGCAGTACTTC. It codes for CASSLGLNEQYF.

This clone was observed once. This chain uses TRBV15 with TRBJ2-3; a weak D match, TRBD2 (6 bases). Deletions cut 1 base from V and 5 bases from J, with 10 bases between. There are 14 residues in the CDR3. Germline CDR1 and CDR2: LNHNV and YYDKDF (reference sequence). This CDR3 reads CATSRGGAKDTQYF. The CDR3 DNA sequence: TGTGCCACCAGCAGAGGCGGGGCTAAAGATACGCAGTATTTT.